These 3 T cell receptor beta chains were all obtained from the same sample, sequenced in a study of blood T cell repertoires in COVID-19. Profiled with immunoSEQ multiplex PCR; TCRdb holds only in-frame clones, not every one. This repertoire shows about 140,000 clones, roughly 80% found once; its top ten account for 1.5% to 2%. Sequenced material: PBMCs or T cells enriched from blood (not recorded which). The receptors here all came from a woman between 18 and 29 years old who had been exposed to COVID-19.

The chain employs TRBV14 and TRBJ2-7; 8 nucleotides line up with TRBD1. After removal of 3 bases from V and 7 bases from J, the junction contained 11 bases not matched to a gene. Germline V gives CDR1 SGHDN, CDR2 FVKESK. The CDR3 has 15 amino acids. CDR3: CASSHIGQGGIEQYF. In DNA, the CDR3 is TGTGCCAGCAGCCATATAGGACAGGGTGGAATTGAGCAGTACTTC.

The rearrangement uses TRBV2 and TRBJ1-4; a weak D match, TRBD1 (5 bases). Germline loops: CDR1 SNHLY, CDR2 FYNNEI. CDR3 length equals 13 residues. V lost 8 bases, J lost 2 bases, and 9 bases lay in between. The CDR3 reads CASHRTTNEKLFF. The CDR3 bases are TGTGCCAGCCACAGGACCACTAATGAAAAACTGTTTTTT. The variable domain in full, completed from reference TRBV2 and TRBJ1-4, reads EPEVTQTPSHQVTQMGQEVILRCVPISNHLYFYWYRQILGQKVEFLVSFYNNEISEKSEIFDDQFSVERPDGSNFTLKIRSTKLEDSAMYFCASHRTTNEKLFFGSGTQLSVL.

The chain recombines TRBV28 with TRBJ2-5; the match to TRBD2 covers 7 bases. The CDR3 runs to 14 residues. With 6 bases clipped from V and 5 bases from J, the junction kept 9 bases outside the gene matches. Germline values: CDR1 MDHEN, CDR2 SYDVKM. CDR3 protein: CASSIPAGLETQYF. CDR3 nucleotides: TGTGCCAGCAGCATACCAGCGGGACTGGAGACCCAGTACTTC.